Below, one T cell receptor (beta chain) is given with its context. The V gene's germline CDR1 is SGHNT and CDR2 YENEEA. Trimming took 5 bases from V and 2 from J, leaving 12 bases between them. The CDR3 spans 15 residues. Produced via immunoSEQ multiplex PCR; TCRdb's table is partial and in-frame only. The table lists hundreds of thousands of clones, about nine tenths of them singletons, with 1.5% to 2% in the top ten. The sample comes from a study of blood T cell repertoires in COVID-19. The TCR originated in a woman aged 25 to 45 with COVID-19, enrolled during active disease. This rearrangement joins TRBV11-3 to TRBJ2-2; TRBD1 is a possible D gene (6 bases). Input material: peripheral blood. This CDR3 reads CASSNRVVNTGELFF. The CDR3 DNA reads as TGTGCCAGCAGCAACAGGGTGGTAAACACCGGGGAGCTGTTTTTT.